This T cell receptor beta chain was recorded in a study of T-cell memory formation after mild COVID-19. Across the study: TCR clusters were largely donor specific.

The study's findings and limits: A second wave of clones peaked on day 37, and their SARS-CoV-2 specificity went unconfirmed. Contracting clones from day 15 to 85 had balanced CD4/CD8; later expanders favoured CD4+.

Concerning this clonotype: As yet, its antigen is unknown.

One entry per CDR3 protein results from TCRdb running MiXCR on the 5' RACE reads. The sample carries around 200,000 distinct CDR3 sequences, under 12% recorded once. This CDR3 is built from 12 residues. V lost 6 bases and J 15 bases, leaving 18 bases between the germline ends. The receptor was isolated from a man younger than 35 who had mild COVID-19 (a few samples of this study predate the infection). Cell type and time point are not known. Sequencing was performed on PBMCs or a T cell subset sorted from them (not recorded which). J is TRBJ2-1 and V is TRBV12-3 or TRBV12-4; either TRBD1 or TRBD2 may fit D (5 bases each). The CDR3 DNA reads TGTGCCAGCAGCCGTGATCTCGGGGACCCGTTCTTC. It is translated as CASSRDLGDPFF.